The 18 T cell receptor beta chains below all came from one sample that was sequenced in a study of chemoradiotherapy in HPV16-positive cancers. Libraries were prepared by immunoSEQ multiplex PCR; TCRdb keeps only in-frame clonotypes and omits some of them. The data show 15,000 to 20,000 clones, with roughly 91% seen just once and more than 2% held by the top ten. The specimen comprised blood, sampled from a patient who underwent chemoradiotherapy. These receptors all stem from a human donor with HPV-associated anogenital cancer.

The V call is TRBV27, the J call TRBJ1-5; possibly TRBD1 for D (6 bases). CDR1 and CDR2 (germline): MNHEY, SMNVEV (reference sequence). The V end was cut by 6 bases, the J end by 3 bases, with 15 bases between. CDR3 size: 15 residues. The CDR3 region is CASRIQGSDNQPQHF. CDR3 coding DNA: TGTGCCAGCAGAATACAGGGTAGCGACAATCAGCCCCAGCATTTT.

This sequence joins TRBV28 and TRBJ1-5, with D unresolved. V was clipped by 4 bases and J by 5 bases, with 3 bases between them. Germline V CDR1 and CDR2: MDHEN, SYDVKM. This CDR3 has 11 amino acids. The CDR3, as DNA: TGTGCCAGCAGTTCCCATCAGCCCCAGCATTTT. Protein: CASSSHQPQHF.

The chain recombines TRBV19 with TRBJ1-5, with D possibly matching TRBD1 (6 bases). CDR1 is LNHDA and CDR2 is SQIVND in the germline V gene (reference sequence). CDR3 length: 18 amino acids. Trimming took 2 bases from V and 4 from J, leaving 21 bases between them. The CDR3 loop is CASSITLSQGRGNQPQHF. CDR3 bases: TGTGCCAGTAGTATAACCCTGTCTCAGGGGAGGGGGAATCAGCCCCAGCATTTT.

The J gene is TRBJ1-1, the V gene TRBV5-8, with 8 nucleotides matching TRBD1. CDR1 SGHTS and CDR2 YDEGEE come from the germline V gene. Unmatched junction bases numbered 5, after V lost 2 bases and J lost 2 bases. This CDR3 region has 15 residues. DNA of the CDR3: TGTGCCAGCAGCTTCTCGGACAGGGCAAACACTGAAGCTTTCTTT. It specifies CASSFSDRANTEAFF.

The chain uses TRBV11-2 and TRBJ2-1; 13 bases map to TRBD2. The ends lost 5 bases at V and 9 bases at J; junction bases unmatched: 7. The CDR3 runs to 15 residues. Germline-derived CDR1 and CDR2 are SGHAT and FQNNGV. The CDR3: CASSQGLAGRTEQFF. In DNA form, the CDR3 reads TGTGCCAGCAGCCAGGGACTAGCGGGGCGGACTGAGCAGTTCTTC.

V is TRBV18 and J is TRBJ2-2; TRBD1 matches at 7 bases. The germline CDR1 and CDR2 sequences are KGHSH and LQKENI. V lost 2 bases and J lost 0; bases outside the gene matches: 3. The CDR3 loop spans 16 amino acids. The CDR3 DNA follows: TGTGCCAGCTCACCATACCAGGGGGCGAACACCGGGGAGCTGTTTTTT. The encoded protein is CASSPYQGANTGELFF.

V and J are TRBV5-5 and TRBJ2-5; TRBD2 agrees at 16 bases. V lost 3 bases to trimming and J lost 2 bases; unmatched junction nucleotides: 1. The CDR3 has 16 amino acids. The germline V gene encodes CDR1 SGHKS and CDR2 YYEKEE (reference sequence). CDR3 sequence reads: CASSWGLAGGQETQYF. The CDR3 DNA sequence: TGTGCCAGCAGCTGGGGACTAGCGGGGGGGCAAGAGACCCAGTACTTC.

The rearrangement links TRBV4-1 to TRBJ2-4; 7 bases match TRBD1. The germline V gene encodes CDR1 MGHRA and CDR2 YSYEKL. V was clipped by 2 bases and J by 3 bases; unmatched bases: 4. This CDR3 contains 15 residues. Written as DNA, the CDR3 is TGCGCCAGCAGCCAAAGCCAGGGGGTCAAAAACATTCAGTACTTC. Protein: CASSQSQGVKNIQYF.

The chain employs TRBV18 and TRBJ2-7; 8 bases line up with TRBD2. The CDR3 length is 13 residues. The V segment lost 3 bases and the J segment 2 bases; nucleotides outside the gene matches: 0. Germline lookup yields CDR1 KGHSH and CDR2 LQKENI. CDR3 in amino acids: CASSPGLAYEQYF. The CDR3, as DNA: TGTGCCAGCTCACCGGGACTAGCCTACGAGCAGTACTTC.

The chain uses TRBV9 and TRBJ2-3, with D possibly being TRBD2 (5 bases). The CDR3 is made up of 14 amino acids. V was pared by 0 bases and J by 4 bases, with 9 bases between. Germline CDR1 and CDR2: SGDLS and YYNGEE. The CDR3 bases are TGTGCCAGCAGCGTAGCTTGGGGAGCAGATACGCAGTATTTT. Translation: CASSVAWGADTQYF.

The chain combines TRBV6-6 with TRBJ1-2; D is undetermined. Per germline, CDR1 MNHNY and CDR2 SVGAGI (reference sequence). V lost 7 bases and J lost 1, with 13 bases in between. The CDR3 loop spans 14 amino acids. CDR3 protein: CASTYSPFNYGYTF. CDR3 nucleotide sequence: TGTGCCAGCACCTACTCACCTTTTAACTATGGCTACACCTTC.

The chain combines TRBV30 with TRBJ1-1; no firm D call. The CDR3 runs to 16 residues. V lost 1 base and J lost 5, with 20 bases in between. Germline values: CDR1 GTSNPN, CDR2 SVGIG (reference sequence). CDR3 sequence (DNA): TGTGCCTGGAGTGCCGGCTACGCGGCGGCGGGGACTGAAGCTTTCTTT. Translation: CAWSAGYAAAGTEAFF.

This chain joins TRBV6-1 and TRBJ2-1; no reliable D call. In germline, CDR1 is MNHNS, CDR2 SASEGT. Deletions cut 2 bases from V and 2 bases from J, with 10 bases between. CDR3 length equals 15 residues. Written as DNA, the CDR3 is TGTGCCAGCAGTGAAAACCCCTTTGCCTACAATGAGCAGTTCTTC. Translated: CASSENPFAYNEQFF.

This chain links TRBV15 with TRBJ2-7, with TRBD1 identical over 9 bases. The J segment lost 5 bases and the V segment lost 0 bases, leaving 11 bases of the junction unmatched. CDR1 and CDR2 (germline): LNHNV, YYDKDF (reference sequence). The CDR3 runs to 17 residues. CDR3 DNA sequence: TGTGCCACCAGCAGAGATAGGGGGATACAGGGGGCTAACGAGCAGTACTTC. It yields the protein CATSRDRGIQGANEQYF.

The rearrangement joins TRBV10-3 to TRBJ2-3, with TRBD2 identical over 12 bases. Unmatched junction bases numbered 2, after V lost 2 bases and J lost 5 bases. The CDR3 extends over 15 amino acids. The germline CDR1 and CDR2 sequences are ENHRY and SYGVKD. DNA for the CDR3: TGTGCCATCAGTGAGACGGGACTAGCGGGAGATACGCAGTATTTT. Its protein is CAISETGLAGDTQYF.

The CDR3 sequence: CASSHGQGTQPQHF. In nucleotides, the CDR3 is TGTGCCAGCAGCCACGGACAGGGAACTCAGCCCCAGCATTTT. V gene TRBV7-9 combines with J gene TRBJ1-5, with 8 bases identical to TRBD1. The CDR3 length is 14 residues. V was pared by 5 bases and J by 6 bases, with 6 bases of the junction left unmatched. The germline gives CDR1 SEHNR, CDR2 FQNEAQ (reference sequence).

The CDR3 reads CASSQEPGRPNTEAFF. The CDR3 bases are TGCGCCAGCAGCCAAGAACCGGGACGCCCGAACACTGAAGCTTTCTTT. The chain uses TRBV4-1 and TRBJ1-1; D is perhaps TRBD1 (5 bases). The CDR3 has 16 residues. Germline CDR1 reads MGHRA; CDR2 reads YSYEKL. V was pared by 0 bases and J by 1 base, with 12 bases between.

The chain is built from TRBV27 and TRBJ1-2; D ambiguous. The CDR3 runs 14 residues. Germline V CDR1 and CDR2: MNHEY, SMNVEV (reference sequence). The ends were cut back, 8 bases at V and 1 base at J, with 14 bases in the middle. The CDR3 DNA reads as TGTGCCAGCTCCCCAGCGCCGATTAACTATGGCTACACCTTC. Translation gives CASSPAPINYGYTF.